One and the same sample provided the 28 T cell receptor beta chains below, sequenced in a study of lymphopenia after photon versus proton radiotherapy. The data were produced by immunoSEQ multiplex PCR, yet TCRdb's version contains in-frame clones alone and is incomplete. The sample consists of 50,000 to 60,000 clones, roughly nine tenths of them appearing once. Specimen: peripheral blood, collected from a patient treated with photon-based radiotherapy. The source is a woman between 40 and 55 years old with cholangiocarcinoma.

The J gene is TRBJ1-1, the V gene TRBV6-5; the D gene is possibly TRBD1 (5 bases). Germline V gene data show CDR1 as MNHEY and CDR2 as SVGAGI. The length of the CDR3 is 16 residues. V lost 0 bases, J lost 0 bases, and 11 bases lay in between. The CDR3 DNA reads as TGTGCCAGCAGTTACTCGATGGGACGGATGAACACTGAAGCTTTCTTT. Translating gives CASSYSMGRMNTEAFF.

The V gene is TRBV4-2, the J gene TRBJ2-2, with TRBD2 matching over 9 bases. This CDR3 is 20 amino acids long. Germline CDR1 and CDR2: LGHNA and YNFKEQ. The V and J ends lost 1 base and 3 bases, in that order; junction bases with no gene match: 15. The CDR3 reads CASSQGSGGSLLTDTGELFF. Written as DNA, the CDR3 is TGTGCCAGCAGCCAAGGGAGCGGGGGGTCCCTGTTGACTGACACCGGGGAGCTGTTTTTT.

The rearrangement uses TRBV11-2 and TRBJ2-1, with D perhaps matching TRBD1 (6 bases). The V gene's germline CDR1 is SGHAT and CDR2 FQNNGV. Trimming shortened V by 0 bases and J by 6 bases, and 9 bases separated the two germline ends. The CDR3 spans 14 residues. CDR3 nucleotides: TGTGCCAGCAGCTTAGAGGGACACACCAATGAGCAGTTCTTC. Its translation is CASSLEGHTNEQFF.

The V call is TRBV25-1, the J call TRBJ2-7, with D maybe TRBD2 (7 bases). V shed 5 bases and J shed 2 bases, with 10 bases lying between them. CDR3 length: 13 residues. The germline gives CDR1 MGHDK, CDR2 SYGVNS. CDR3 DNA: TGTGCCAGCAGTTTGGGGGGGCCCTACGAGCAGTACTTC. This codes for CASSLGGPYEQYF.

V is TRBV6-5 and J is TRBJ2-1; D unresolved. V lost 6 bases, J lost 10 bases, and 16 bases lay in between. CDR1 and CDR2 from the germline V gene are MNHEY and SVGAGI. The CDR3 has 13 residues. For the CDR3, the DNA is TGTGCCAGCAGAGCGACGGTCGTACTCGAGCAGTTCTTC. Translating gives CASRATVVLEQFF.

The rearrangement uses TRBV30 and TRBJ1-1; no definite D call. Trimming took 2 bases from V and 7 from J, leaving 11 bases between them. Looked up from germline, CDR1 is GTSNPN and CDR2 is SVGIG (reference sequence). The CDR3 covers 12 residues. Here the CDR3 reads CAWSSSGNEAFF. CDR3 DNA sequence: TGTGCCTGGAGTTCCTCCGGGAATGAAGCTTTCTTT. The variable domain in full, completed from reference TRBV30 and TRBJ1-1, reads SQTIHQWPATLVQPVGSPLSLECTVEGTSNPNLYWYRQAAGRGLQLLFYSVGIGQISSEVPQNLSASRPQDRQFILSSKKLLLSDSGFYLCAWSSSGNEAFFGQGTRLTVV.

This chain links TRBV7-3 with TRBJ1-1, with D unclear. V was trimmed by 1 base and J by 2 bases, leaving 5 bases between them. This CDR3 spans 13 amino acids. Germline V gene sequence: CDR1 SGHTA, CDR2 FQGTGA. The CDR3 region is CASSLRPNTEAFF. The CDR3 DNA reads TGTGCCAGCAGCTTAAGACCAAACACTGAAGCTTTCTTT.

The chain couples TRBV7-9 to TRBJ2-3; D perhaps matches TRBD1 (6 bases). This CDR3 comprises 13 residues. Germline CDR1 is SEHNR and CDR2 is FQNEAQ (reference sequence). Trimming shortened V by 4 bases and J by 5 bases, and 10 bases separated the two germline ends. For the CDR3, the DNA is TGTGCCAGCAGCTCAAGAGGGGGAGATACGCAGTATTTT. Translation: CASSSRGGDTQYF.

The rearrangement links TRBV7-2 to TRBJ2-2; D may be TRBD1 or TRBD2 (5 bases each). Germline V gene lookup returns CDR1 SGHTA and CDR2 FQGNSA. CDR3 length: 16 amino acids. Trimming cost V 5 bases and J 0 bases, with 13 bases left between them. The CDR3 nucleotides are TGTGCCAGCAGCCCCCAGTTGGGGGCGAACACCGGGGAGCTGTTTTTT. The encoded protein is CASSPQLGANTGELFF.

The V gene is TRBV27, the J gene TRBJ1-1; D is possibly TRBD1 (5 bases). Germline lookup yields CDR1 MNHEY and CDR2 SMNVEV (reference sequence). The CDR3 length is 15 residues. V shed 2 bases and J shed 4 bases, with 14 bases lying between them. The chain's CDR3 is CASSLEGRTVTEAFF. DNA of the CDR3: TGTGCCAGCAGTTTAGAGGGGCGGACGGTCACTGAAGCTTTCTTT.

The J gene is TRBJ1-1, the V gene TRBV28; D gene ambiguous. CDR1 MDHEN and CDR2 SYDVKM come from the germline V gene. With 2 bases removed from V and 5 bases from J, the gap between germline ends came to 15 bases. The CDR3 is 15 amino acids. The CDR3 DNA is TGTGCCAGCAGTTTACGCGTGGGATTAGGGACTGAAGCTTTCTTT. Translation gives CASSLRVGLGTEAFF.

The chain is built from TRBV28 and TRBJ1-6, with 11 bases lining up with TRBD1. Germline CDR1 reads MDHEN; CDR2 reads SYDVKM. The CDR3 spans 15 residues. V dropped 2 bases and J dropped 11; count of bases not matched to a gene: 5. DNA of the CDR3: TGTGCCAGCAGTTTAACCGGGACAGGGGGGGCACCCCTCCACTTT. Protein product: CASSLTGTGGAPLHF.

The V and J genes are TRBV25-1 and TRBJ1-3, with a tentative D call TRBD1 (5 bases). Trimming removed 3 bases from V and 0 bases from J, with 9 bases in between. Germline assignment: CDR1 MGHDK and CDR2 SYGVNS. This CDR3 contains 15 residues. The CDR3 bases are TGTGCCAGCAGTGATGGGACCTTCTCTGGAAACACCATATATTTT. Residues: CASSDGTFSGNTIYF.

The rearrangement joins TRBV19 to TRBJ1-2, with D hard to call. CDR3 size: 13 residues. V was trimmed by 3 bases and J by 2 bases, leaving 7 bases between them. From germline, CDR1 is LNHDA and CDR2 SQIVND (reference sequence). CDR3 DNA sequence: TGTGCCAGTAGTATGGGCGGCAACTATGGCTACACCTTC. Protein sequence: CASSMGGNYGYTF.

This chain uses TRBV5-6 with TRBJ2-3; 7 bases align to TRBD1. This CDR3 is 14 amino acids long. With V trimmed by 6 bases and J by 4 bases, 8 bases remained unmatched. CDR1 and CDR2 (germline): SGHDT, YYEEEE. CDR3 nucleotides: TGTGCCAGCAACAAAAGGGGGCTGGCAGATACGCAGTATTTT. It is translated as CASNKRGLADTQYF.

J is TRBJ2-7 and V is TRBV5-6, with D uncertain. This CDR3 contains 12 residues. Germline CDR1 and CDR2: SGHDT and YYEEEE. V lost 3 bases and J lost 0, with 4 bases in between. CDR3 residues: CASSWSSYEQYF. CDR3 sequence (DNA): TGTGCCAGCAGCTGGAGCTCCTACGAGCAGTACTTC. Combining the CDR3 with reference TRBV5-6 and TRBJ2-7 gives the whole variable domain DAGVTQSPTHLIKTRGQQVTLRCSPKSGHDTVSWYQQALGQGPQFIFQYYEEEERQRGNFPDRFSGHQFPNYSSELNVNALLLGDSALYLCASSWSSYEQYFGPGTRLTVT.

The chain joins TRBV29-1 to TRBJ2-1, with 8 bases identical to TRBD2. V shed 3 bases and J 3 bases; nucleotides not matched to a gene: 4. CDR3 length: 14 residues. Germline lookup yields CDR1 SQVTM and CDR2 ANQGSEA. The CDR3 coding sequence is TGCAGCGTTGATGCTAGCGGGCTCTACAATGAGCAGTTCTTC. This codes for CSVDASGLYNEQFF.

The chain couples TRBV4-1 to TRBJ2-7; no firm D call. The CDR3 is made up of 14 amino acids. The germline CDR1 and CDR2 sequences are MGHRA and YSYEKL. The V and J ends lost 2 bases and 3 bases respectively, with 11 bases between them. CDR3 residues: CASSQFSAGYEQYF. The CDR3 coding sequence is TGCGCCAGCAGCCAATTTTCGGCAGGCTACGAGCAGTACTTC.

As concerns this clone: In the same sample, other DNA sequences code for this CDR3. The CDR3 nucleotides are TGTGCCAGCAGCTTAAGCACTGAAGCTTTCTTT. It specifies CASSLSTEAFF. This chain joins TRBV5-6 and TRBJ1-1, with D unresolved. Germline V gene data show CDR1 as SGHDT and CDR2 as YYEEEE. The length of the CDR3 is 11 residues. V was clipped by 2 bases and J by 4 bases, with 3 bases between them.

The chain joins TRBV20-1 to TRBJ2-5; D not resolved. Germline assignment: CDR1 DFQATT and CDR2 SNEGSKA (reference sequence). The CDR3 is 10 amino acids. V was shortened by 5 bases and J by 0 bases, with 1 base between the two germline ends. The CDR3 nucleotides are TGCAGTGCTTACCAAGAGACCCAGTACTTC. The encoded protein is CSAYQETQYF.

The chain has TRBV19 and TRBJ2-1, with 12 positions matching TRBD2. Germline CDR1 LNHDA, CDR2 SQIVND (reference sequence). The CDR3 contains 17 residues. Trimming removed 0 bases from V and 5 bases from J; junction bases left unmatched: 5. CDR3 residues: CASSIDLGLAGHNEQFF. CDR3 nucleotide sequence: TGTGCCAGTAGTATAGATCTCGGACTAGCGGGGCACAATGAGCAGTTCTTC.

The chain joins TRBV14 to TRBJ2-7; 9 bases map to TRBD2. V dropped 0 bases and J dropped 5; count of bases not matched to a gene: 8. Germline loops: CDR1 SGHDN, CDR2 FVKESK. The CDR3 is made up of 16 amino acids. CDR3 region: CASSQELGLAGNEQYF. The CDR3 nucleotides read TGTGCCAGCAGCCAAGAACTGGGGCTAGCGGGAAACGAGCAGTACTTC.

Here the CDR3 reads CASSVAPGATAFF. The CDR3 region has the DNA TGTGCCAGCAGCGTAGCTCCGGGGGCCACGGCTTTCTTT. The rearrangement uses TRBV9 and TRBJ1-1; D perhaps matches TRBD1 (6 bases). The CDR3 is made up of 13 amino acids. V lost 0 bases to trimming and J lost 11 bases, with 14 bases between them. The germline CDR1 and CDR2 sequences are SGDLS and YYNGEE. The whole variable domain, remainder taken from reference TRBV9 and TRBJ1-1, is DSGVTQTPKHLITATGQRVTLRCSPRSGDLSVYWYQQSLDQGLQFLIQYYNGEERAKGNILERFSAQQFPDLHSELNLSSLELGDSALYFCASSVAPGATAFFGQGTRLTVV.

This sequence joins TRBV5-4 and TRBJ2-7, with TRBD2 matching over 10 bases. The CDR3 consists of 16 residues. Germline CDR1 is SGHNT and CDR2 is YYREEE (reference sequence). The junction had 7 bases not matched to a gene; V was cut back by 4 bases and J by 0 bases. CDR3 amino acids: CASSPGLADLSYEQYF. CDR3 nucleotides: TGTGCCAGCAGCCCCGGACTAGCGGACCTCTCCTACGAGCAGTACTTC.

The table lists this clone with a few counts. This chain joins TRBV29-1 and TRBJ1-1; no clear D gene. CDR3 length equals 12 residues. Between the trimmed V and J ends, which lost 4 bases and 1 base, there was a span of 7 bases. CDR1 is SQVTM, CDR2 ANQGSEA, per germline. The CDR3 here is CSVGRGNTEAFF. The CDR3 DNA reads TGCAGCGTTGGACGGGGGAACACTGAAGCTTTCTTT.

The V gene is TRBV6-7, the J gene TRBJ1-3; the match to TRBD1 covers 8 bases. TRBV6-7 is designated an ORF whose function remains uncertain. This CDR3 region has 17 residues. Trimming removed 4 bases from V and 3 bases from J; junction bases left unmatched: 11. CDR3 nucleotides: TGTGCCAGCAGTTCCGGAGGACAGGGCCCGAATGGAAACACCATATATTTT. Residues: CASSSGGQGPNGNTIYF.

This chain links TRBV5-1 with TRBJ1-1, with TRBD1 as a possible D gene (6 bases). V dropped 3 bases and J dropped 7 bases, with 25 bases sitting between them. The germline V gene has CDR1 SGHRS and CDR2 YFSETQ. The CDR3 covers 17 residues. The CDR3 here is CASSSDFGAGLDSEAFF. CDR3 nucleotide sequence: TGCGCCAGCAGCTCGGATTTTGGGGCCGGGTTGGACAGTGAAGCTTTCTTT.

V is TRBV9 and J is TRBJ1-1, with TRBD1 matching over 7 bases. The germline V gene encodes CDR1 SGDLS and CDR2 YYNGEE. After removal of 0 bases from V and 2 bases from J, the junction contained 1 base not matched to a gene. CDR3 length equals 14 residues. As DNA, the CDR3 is TGTGCCAGCAGCGTAGGACAGGGAAACACTGAAGCTTTCTTT. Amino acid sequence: CASSVGQGNTEAFF.